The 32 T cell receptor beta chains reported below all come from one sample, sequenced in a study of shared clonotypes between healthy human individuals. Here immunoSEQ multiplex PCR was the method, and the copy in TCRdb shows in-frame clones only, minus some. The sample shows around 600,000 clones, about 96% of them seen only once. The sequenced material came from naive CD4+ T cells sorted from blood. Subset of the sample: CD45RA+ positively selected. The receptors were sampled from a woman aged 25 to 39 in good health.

The CDR3 loop reads CAWSNTHAINVGNEKLFF. The DNA for the CDR3 is TGTGCCTGGAGTAACACACACGCCATTAACGTGGGTAATGAAAAACTGTTTTTT. This chain links TRBV30 with TRBJ1-4; D gene ambiguous. Trimming removed 2 bases at V and 4 bases at J, with 23 bases between. CDR3 length: 18 residues. Germline-derived CDR1 and CDR2 are GTSNPN and SVGIG (reference sequence).

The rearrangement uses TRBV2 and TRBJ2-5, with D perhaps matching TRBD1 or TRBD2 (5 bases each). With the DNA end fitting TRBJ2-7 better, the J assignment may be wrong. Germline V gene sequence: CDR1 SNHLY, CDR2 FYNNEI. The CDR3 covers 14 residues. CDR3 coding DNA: TGTGCCAGCCGAACGGGACGGGCAAACTACGAGCAGTACTTC. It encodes CASRTGRANYEQYF.

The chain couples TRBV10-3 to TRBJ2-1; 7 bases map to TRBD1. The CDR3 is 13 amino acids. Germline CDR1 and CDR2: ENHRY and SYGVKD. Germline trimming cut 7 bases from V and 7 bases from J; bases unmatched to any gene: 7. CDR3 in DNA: TGTGCCATCAAGGGAACAGGGGTTAATGAGCAGTTCTTC. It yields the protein CAIKGTGVNEQFF.

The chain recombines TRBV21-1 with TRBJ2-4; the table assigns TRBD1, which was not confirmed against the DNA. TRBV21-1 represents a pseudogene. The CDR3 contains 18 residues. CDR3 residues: CASSAPKTGFSTKNIQYF. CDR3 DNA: TGTGCCAGCAGCGCACCGAAAACAGGGTTTTCTACCAAAAACATTCAGTACTTC.

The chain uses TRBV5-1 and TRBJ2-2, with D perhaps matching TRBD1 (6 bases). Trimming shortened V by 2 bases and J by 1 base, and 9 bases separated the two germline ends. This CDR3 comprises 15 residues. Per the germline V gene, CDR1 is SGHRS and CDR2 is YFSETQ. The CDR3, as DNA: TGCGCCAGCAGCTTACAGACAGGGAACACCGGGGAGCTGTTTTTT. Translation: CASSLQTGNTGELFF.

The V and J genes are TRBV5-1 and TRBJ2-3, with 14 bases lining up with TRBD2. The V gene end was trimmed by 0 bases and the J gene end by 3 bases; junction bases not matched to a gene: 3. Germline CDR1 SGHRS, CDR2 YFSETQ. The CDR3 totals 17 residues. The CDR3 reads CASSLGRTSGRTDTQYF. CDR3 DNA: TGCGCCAGCAGCTTGGGTCGGACTAGCGGGAGGACAGATACGCAGTATTTT.

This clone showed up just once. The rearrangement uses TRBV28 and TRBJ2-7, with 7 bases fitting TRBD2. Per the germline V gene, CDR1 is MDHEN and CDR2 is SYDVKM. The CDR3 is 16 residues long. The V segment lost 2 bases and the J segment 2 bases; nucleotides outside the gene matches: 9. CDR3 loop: CASSLGAAGRAYEQYF. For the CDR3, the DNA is TGTGCCAGCAGTTTAGGGGCAGCGGGGAGGGCCTACGAGCAGTACTTC.

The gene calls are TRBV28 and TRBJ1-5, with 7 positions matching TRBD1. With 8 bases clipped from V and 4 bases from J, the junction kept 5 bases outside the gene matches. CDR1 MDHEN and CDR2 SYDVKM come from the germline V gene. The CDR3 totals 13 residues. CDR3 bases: TGTGCCAGCTGGGACAGTCCAAATCAGCCCCAGCATTTT. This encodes CASWDSPNQPQHF.

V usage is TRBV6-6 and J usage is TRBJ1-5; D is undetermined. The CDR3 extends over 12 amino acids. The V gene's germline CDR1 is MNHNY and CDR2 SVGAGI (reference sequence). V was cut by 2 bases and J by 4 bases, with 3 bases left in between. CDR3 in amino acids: CASSYQNQPQHF. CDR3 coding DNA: TGTGCCAGCAGTTACCAAAATCAGCCCCAGCATTTT.

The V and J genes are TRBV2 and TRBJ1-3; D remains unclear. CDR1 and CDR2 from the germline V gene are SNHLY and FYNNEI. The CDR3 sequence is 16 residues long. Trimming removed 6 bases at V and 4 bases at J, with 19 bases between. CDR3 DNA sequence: TGTGCCAGCAGAAAAGAGGGCCGGGGAAGGGGAAACACCATATATTTT. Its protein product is CASRKEGRGRGNTIYF.

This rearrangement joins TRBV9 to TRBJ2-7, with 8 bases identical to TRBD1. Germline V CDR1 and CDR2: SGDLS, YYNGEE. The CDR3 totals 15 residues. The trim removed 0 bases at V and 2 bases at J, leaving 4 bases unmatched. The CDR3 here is CASSVDGTGAYEQYF. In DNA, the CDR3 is TGTGCCAGCAGCGTAGACGGGACAGGAGCCTACGAGCAGTACTTC.

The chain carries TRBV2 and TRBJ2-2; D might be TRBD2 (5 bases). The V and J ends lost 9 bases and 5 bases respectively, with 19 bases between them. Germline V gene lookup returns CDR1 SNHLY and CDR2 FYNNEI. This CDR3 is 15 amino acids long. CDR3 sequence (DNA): TGTGCCAGTTTGGTGGGTAGCGCGGCAACCGGGGAGCTGTTTTTT. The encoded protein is CASLVGSAATGELFF.

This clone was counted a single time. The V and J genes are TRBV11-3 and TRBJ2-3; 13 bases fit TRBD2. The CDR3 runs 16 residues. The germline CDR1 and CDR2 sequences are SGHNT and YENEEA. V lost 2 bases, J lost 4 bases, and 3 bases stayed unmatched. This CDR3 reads CASSLSTSGRADTQYF. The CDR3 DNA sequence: TGTGCCAGCAGCTTATCTACTAGCGGGAGGGCAGATACGCAGTATTTT.

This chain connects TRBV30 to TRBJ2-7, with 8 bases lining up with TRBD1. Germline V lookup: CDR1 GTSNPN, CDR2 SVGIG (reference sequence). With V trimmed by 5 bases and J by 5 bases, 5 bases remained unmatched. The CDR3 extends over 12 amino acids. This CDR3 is CAWSRGLDEQYF. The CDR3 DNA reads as TGTGCCTGGTCCAGGGGGCTGGACGAGCAGTACTTC. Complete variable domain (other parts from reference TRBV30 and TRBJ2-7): SQTIHQWPATLVQPVGSPLSLECTVEGTSNPNLYWYRQAAGRGLQLLFYSVGIGQISSEVPQNLSASRPQDRQFILSSKKLLLSDSGFYLCAWSRGLDEQYFGPGTRLTVT.

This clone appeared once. DNA for the CDR3: TGCGCCAGCAGCTTGGTAGCAGGGGGCGTTGGCACTGAAGCTTTCTTT. Amino acids: CASSLVAGGVGTEAFF. The chain employs TRBV5-1 and TRBJ1-1, with TRBD1 identical over 8 bases. The CDR3 is 16 amino acids. V was clipped by 0 bases and J by 4 bases; unmatched bases: 8. Germline loops: CDR1 SGHRS, CDR2 YFSETQ.

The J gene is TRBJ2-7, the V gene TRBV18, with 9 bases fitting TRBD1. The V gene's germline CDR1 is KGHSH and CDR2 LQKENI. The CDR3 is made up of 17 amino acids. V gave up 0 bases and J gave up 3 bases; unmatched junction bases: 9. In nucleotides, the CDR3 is TGTGCCAGCTCACCACCGGCCGCGGGGACAGGGATCTACGAGCAGTACTTC. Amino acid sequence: CASSPPAAGTGIYEQYF.

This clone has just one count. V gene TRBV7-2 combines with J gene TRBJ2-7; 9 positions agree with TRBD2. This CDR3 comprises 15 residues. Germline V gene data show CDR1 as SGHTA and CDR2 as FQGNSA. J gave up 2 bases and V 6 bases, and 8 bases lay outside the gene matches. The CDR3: CASRIIAGDTYEQYF. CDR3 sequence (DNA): TGTGCCAGCAGAATAATAGCGGGAGACACCTACGAGCAGTACTTC.

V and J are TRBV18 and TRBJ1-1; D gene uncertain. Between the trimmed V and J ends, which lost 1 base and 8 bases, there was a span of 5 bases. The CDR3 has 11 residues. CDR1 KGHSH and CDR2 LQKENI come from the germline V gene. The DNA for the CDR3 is TGTGCCAGCTCACCACAGGCAGAAGCTTTCTTT. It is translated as CASSPQAEAFF.

CDR3 DNA: TGTGCCAGTAGTATAGGGGCACACTCTGGGGCCAACGTCCTGACTTTC. As protein: CASSIGAHSGANVLTF. This chain links TRBV19 with TRBJ2-6; no clear D. Trimming took off 1 base at V and 0 bases at J, with 7 bases between the two ends. In germline, CDR1 is LNHDA, CDR2 SQIVND (reference sequence). This CDR3 is 16 amino acids long.

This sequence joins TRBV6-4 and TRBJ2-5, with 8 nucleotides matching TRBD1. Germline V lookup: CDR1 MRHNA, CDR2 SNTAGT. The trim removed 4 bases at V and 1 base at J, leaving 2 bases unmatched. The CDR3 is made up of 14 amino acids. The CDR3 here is CASSVQGGQETQYF. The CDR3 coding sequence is TGTGCCAGCAGTGTACAGGGGGGCCAAGAGACCCAGTACTTC.

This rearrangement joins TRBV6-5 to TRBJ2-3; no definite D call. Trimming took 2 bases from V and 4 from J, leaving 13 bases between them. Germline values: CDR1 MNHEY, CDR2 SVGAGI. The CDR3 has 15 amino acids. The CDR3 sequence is CASSYSQSMADTQYF. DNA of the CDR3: TGTGCCAGCAGTTACAGTCAGAGTATGGCAGATACGCAGTATTTT.

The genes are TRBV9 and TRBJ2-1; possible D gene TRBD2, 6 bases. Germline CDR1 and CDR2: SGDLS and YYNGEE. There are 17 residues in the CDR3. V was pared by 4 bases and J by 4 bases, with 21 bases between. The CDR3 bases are TGTGCCAGCAGCCCCAGAGGGGCAGGGAGGACTTACAATGAGCAGTTCTTC. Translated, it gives CASSPRGAGRTYNEQFF.

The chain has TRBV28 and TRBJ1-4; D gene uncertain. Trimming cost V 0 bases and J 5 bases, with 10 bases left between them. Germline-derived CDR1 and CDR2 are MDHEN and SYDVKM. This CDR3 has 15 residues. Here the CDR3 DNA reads TGTGCCAGCAGTTTATGGAACGGTGGGAATGAAAAACTGTTTTTT. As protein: CASSLWNGGNEKLFF.

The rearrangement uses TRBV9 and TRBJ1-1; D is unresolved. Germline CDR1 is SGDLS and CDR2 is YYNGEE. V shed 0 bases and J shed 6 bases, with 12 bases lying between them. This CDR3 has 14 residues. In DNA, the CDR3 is TGTGCCAGCAGCGTAGTCTGGGTAGGCGCTGAAGCTTTCTTT. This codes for CASSVVWVGAEAFF. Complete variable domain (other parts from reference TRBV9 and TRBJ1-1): DSGVTQTPKHLITATGQRVTLRCSPRSGDLSVYWYQQSLDQGLQFLIQYYNGEERAKGNILERFSAQQFPDLHSELNLSSLELGDSALYFCASSVVWVGAEAFFGQGTRLTVV.

CDR3 sequence: CASSDPGSGSRDTQYF. The CDR3 nucleotides are TGCGCCAGCAGCGACCCAGGGAGCGGGAGTAGGGATACGCAGTATTTT. The rearrangement uses TRBV4-1 and TRBJ2-3, with 8 bases fitting TRBD2. CDR1 is MGHRA and CDR2 is YSYEKL in the germline V gene. The CDR3 runs 16 residues. V was clipped by 5 bases and J by 6 bases; unmatched bases: 13.

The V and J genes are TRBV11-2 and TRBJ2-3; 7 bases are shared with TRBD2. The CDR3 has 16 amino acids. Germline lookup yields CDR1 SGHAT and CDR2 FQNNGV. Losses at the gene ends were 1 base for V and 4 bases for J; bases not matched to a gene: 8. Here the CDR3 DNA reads TGTGCCAGCAGCTTAGCGCCCAGCGGGAACGCAGATACGCAGTATTTT. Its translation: CASSLAPSGNADTQYF.

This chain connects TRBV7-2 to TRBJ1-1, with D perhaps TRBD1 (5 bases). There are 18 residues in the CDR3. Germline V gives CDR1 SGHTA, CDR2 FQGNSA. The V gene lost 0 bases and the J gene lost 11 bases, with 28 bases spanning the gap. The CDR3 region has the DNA TGTGCCAGCAGCTTAGCGCTGTCAGGGTTTGCGGCTTCTAAGGAGGCTTTCTTT. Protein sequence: CASSLALSGFAASKEAFF.

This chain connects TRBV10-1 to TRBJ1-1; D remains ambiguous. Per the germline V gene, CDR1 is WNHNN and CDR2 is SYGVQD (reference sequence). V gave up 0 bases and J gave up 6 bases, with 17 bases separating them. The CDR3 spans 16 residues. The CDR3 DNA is TGCGCCAGCAGTGAGTCGACTCGAGGGTTTCGGCCTGAAGCTTTCTTT. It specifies CASSESTRGFRPEAFF.

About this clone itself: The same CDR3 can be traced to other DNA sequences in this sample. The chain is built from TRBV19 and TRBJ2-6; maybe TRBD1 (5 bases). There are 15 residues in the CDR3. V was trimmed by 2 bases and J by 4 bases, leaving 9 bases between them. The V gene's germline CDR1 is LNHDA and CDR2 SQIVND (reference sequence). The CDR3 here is CASSIWGTGANVLTF. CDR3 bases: TGTGCCAGTAGTATATGGGGCACCGGGGCCAACGTCCTGACTTTC. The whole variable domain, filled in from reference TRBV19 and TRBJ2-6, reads DGGITQSPKYLFRKEGQNVTLSCEQNLNHDAMYWYRQDPGQGLRLIYYSQIVNDFQKGDIAEGYSVSREKKESFPLTVTSAQKNPTAFYLCASSIWGTGANVLTFGAGSRLTVL.

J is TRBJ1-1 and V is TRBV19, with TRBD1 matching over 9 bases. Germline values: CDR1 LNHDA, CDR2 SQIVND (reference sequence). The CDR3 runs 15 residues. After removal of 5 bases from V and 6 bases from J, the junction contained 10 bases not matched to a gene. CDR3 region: CASSAPGQGFPEAFF. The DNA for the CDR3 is TGTGCCAGTAGTGCACCGGGACAGGGTTTCCCTGAAGCTTTCTTT.

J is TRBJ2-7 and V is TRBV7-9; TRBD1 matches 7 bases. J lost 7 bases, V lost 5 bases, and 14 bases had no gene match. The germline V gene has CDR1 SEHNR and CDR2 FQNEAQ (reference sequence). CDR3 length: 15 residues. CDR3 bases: TGTGCCAGCAGCGAAACCAGGGGGTCGCTTGGGGAGCAGTACTTC. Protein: CASSETRGSLGEQYF. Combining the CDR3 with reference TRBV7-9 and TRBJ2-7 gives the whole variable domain DTGVSQNPRHKITKRGQNVTFRCDPISEHNRLYWYRQTLGQGPEFLTYFQNEAQLEKSRLLSDRFSAERPKGSFSTLEIQRTEQGDSAMYLCASSETRGSLGEQYFGPGTRLTVT.

This CDR3 reads CASSFPEGLETQYF. In DNA, the CDR3 is TGTGCCAGCAGCTTCCCCGAGGGCTTGGAGACCCAGTACTTC. The J gene is TRBJ2-5, the V gene TRBV7-8; maybe TRBD2 (5 bases). CDR1 SGHVS and CDR2 FQNEAQ come from the germline V gene. The length of the CDR3 is 14 residues. V lost 3 bases and J lost 5, with 13 bases in between.